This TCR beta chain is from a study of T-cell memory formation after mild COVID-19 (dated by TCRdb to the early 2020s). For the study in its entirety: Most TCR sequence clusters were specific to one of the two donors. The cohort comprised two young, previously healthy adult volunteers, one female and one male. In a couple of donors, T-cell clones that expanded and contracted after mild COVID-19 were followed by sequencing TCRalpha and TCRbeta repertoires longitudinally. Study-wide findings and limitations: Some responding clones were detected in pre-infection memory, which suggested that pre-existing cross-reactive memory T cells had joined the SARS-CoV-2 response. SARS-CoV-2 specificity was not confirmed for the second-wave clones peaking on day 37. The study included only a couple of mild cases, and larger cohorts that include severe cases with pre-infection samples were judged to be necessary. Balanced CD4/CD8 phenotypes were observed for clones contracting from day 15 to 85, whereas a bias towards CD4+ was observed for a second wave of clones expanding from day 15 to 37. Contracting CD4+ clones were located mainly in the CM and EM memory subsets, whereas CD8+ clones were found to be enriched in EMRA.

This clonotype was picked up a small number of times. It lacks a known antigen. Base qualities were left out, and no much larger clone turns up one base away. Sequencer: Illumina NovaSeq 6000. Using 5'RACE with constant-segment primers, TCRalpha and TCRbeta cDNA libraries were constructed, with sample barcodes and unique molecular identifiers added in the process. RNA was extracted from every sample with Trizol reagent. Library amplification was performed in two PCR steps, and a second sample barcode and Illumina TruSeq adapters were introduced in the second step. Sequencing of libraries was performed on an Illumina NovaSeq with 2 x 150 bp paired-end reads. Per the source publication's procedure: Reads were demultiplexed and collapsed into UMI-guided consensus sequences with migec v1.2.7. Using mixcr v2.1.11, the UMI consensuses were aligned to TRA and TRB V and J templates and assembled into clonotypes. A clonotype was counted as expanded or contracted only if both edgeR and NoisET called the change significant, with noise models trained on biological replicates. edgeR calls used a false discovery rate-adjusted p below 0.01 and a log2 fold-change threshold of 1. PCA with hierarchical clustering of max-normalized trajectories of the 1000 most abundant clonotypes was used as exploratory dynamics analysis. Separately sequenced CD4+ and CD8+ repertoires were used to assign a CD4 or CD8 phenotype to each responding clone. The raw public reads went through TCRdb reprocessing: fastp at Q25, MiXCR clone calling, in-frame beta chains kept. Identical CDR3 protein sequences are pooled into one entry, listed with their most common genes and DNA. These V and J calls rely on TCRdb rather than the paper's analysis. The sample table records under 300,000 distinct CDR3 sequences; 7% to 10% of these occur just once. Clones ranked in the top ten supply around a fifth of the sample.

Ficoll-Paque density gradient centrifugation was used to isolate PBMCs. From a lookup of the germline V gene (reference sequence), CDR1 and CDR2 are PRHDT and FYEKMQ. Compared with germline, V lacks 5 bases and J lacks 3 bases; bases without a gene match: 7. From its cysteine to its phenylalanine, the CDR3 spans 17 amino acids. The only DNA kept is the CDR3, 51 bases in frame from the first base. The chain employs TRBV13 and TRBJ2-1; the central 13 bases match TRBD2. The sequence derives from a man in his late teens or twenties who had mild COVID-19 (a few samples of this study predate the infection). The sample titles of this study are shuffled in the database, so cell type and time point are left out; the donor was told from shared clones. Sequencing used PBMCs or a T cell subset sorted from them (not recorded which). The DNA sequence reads TGTGCCAGCAGCGCCAGACTAGCGGGGGGCCTCTACAATGAGCAGTTCTTC. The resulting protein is CASSARLAGGLYNEQFF.